This T cell receptor beta chain stems from a study of T cells in Graves' hyperthyroidism and ophthalmopathy. Turning to the study itself: Peripheral blood was drawn at first diagnosis, prior to all treatment.

Researchers amplified the TCR beta CDR3 regions from RNA transcripts. The TCR CDR3 was amplified in a first-round RT-PCR using the HTBI primer set. TCRdb independently ran MiXCR on the multiplex PCR reads; one entry per CDR3 protein. Of about 350,000 distinct CDR3 sequences listed, approximately 15% are singletons. This clonotype was observed a few times. The CDR3 runs to 15 residues. The ends were cut back, 0 bases at V and 8 bases at J, with 16 bases in the middle. CDR1 LNHNV and CDR2 YYDKDF come from the germline V gene (reference sequence). Patients were excluded because of uncontrolled infection, other autoimmune disease, pregnancy or lactation.

The V gene is TRBV15, the J gene TRBJ1-1; D is ambiguous. The clonotype comes from a woman in her twenties or thirties with Graves' hyperthyroidism. The sequencing input was blood. CDR3 sequence (DNA): TGTGCCACCAGCAGAGATCTGGGCTTGGGCGGAGAAGCTTTCTTT. Its translation: CATSRDLGLGGEAFF.